The sequence of this T cell receptor (beta chain) was determined in a study of OX40 agonist ivuxolimab in advanced cancers. At the level of the study: Patients received the agonistic anti-OX40 (CD134) antibody ivuxolimab.

Of note for this clone: Its antigen is currently unknown.

Study observations and caveats: At 0.1 to 3.0 mg/kg, CD4+ and CD8+ blood T cells expanded clonally by week 6.

The table came from immunoSEQ multiplex PCR; TCRdb's copy has only in-frame clones and leaves some out. The sample contains 45,000 to 50,000 clones, more than 65% of which appear only once. The germline V and J ends were trimmed by 4 bases and 0 bases, with 7 bases remaining between them. Per germline, CDR1 SGHRS and CDR2 YFSETQ. The CDR3 is 13 amino acids. This chain joins TRBV5-1 and TRBJ1-2, with D unresolved. The TCR was taken from an adult with an advanced solid tumor such as melanoma, head and neck, liver or kidney cancer. The sequencing here drew on CD4+ or CD8+ T cells sorted from blood, taken in a trial of the OX40 agonist ivuxolimab. Here the CDR3 reads CASSEDTNYGYTF. For the CDR3, the DNA is TGCGCCAGCAGCGAAGACACTAACTATGGCTACACCTTC.